These 32 T cell receptor beta chains were sequenced from one sample in a study of blood T cell repertoires in COVID-19. Produced via immunoSEQ multiplex PCR; TCRdb's table is partial and in-frame only. The sample holds fewer than 85,000 clones, approximately 88% seen once. Sequencing used peripheral blood. All receptors come from a human donor in a cohort sampled during active COVID-19.

Only one count was recorded for this clone. The chain carries TRBV27 and TRBJ2-1; tentatively, D is TRBD1 (6 bases). There are 15 residues in the CDR3. Germline V gene lookup returns CDR1 MNHEY and CDR2 SMNVEV (reference sequence). Trimming pared 2 bases from V and 2 bases from J, leaving 10 bases between. The CDR3 nucleotides are TGTGCCAGCAGTTTAGGACAGACCACCTACAATGAGCAGTTCTTC. Translated, it gives CASSLGQTTYNEQFF.

The chain has TRBV11-2 and TRBJ2-7, with 9 bases lining up with TRBD1. The CDR3 is made up of 14 amino acids. The V gene's germline CDR1 is SGHAT and CDR2 FQNNGV. V shed 4 bases and J 0 bases; nucleotides not matched to a gene: 1. The CDR3 loop is CASSSTGGSYEQYF. For the CDR3, the DNA is TGTGCCAGCAGCTCGACAGGGGGCTCCTACGAGCAGTACTTC.

V gene TRBV6-5 combines with J gene TRBJ2-7; possible D gene TRBD1, 5 bases. The CDR3 loop spans 14 amino acids. Germline CDR1 reads MNHEY; CDR2 reads SVGAGI. With 6 bases removed from V and 2 bases from J, the gap between germline ends came to 14 bases. The CDR3, as DNA: TGTGCCAGCAGACCGACAGACCCGGCCTACGAGCAGTACTTC. As protein: CASRPTDPAYEQYF.

The chain combines TRBV6-6 with TRBJ1-3, with unresolved D. V lost 2 bases to trimming and J lost 3 bases, with 11 bases between them. CDR3 size: 15 residues. Looked up from germline, CDR1 is MNHNY and CDR2 is SVGAGI (reference sequence). The CDR3 loop reads CASSYREQDGNTIYF. DNA for the CDR3: TGTGCCAGCAGTTACAGGGAGCAGGATGGAAACACCATATATTTT.

V gene TRBV3-1 (or the pseudogene TRBV3-2) combines with J gene TRBJ2-2; no clear D. Germline-derived CDR1 and CDR2 are LGHDT and YNNKEL (reference sequence). This CDR3 region has 14 residues. Trimming left V 1 base short and J 2 bases short, with 5 bases between. DNA for the CDR3: TGTGCCAGCAGCCAAGTACAAAACACCGGGGAGCTGTTTTTT. Its translation is CASSQVQNTGELFF.

CDR3 residues: CASSTHYEQYF. As DNA, the CDR3 is TGTGCCAGCAGTACTCACTACGAGCAGTACTTC. The chain combines TRBV28 with TRBJ2-7, with D hard to call. Germline CDR1 is MDHEN and CDR2 is SYDVKM. The CDR3 length is 11 residues. Deletions cut 5 bases from V and 3 bases from J, with 5 bases between.

The rearrangement joins TRBV19 to TRBJ1-1; 7 bases are a match to TRBD1. The germline V gene has CDR1 LNHDA and CDR2 SQIVND (reference sequence). The CDR3 runs 13 residues. Trimming removed 3 bases from V and 5 bases from J; junction bases left unmatched: 3. Here the CDR3 reads CASSIPTGTEAFF. The CDR3 DNA sequence: TGTGCCAGTAGTATCCCGACAGGGACTGAAGCTTTCTTT.

The chain is built from TRBV5-1 and TRBJ2-3; 7 nucleotides line up with TRBD2. The CDR3 spans 16 residues. Germline V gives CDR1 SGHRS, CDR2 YFSETQ. J lost 2 bases, V lost 4 bases, and 10 bases had no gene match. CDR3 sequence reads: CASSHVAGVDTDTQYF. The CDR3 region has the DNA TGCGCCAGCAGCCACGTGGCGGGGGTCGACACAGATACGCAGTATTTT.

The genes are TRBV7-8 and TRBJ1-2, with TRBD1 matching 7 bases. The CDR3 totals 14 residues. The ends lost 4 bases at V and 7 bases at J; junction bases unmatched: 9. Germline CDR1 reads SGHVS; CDR2 reads FQNEAQ. The CDR3 sequence is CASSSRQGESGYTF. DNA for the CDR3: TGTGCCAGCAGCTCTAGACAGGGCGAGAGTGGCTACACCTTC.

V is TRBV11-2 and J is TRBJ2-3, with D possibly TRBD1 on 5 matching bases. CDR3 length: 19 residues. Germline-derived CDR1 and CDR2 are SGHAT and FQNNGV. Trimming removed 5 bases at V and 6 bases at J, with 30 bases between. The DNA for the CDR3 is TGTGCCAGCAGCCTCTTTAGAGGTTTGGGGCAAACCCTCCAGGATACGCAGTATTTT. Translation: CASSLFRGLGQTLQDTQYF.

The chain employs TRBV27 and TRBJ1-1, with 8 bases aligning to TRBD1. The CDR3 runs 15 residues. The ends lost 2 bases at V and 0 bases at J; junction bases unmatched: 2. Germline-derived CDR1 and CDR2 are MNHEY and SMNVEV (reference sequence). CDR3 loop: CASSLQGAMNTEAFF. CDR3 DNA: TGTGCCAGCAGTTTACAGGGGGCAATGAACACTGAAGCTTTCTTT.

This clone was counted a single time. The CDR3 reads CASSPGTSGGSYNEQFF. In nucleotides, the CDR3 is TGTGCCAGCAGTCCCGGGACTAGCGGGGGCTCCTACAATGAGCAGTTCTTC. The chain uses TRBV6-6 and TRBJ2-1, with TRBD2 matching 14 bases. This CDR3 comprises 17 residues. CDR1 is MNHNY and CDR2 is SVGAGI in the germline V gene (reference sequence). With V trimmed by 5 bases and J by 0 bases, 3 bases remained unmatched.

The CDR3 region is CATSRREGNNSPLHF. CDR3 coding DNA: TGTGCCACCAGCCGCCGGGAGGGGAACAATTCACCCCTCCACTTT. J is TRBJ1-6 and V is TRBV15, with D possibly being TRBD1 (5 bases). The CDR3 runs 15 residues. CDR1 is LNHNV and CDR2 is YYDKDF in the germline V gene (reference sequence). V was clipped by 5 bases and J by 7 bases, with 15 bases between them. Based on the CDR3 plus reference TRBV15 and TRBJ1-6, the full variable domain is DAMVIQNPRYQVTQFGKPVTLSCSQTLNHNVMYWYQQKSSQAPKLLFHYYDKDFNNEADTPDNFQSRRPNTSFCFLDIRSPGLGDTAMYLCATSRREGNNSPLHFGNGTRLTVT.

The V gene is TRBV2, the J gene TRBJ2-6, with D possibly being TRBD1 (6 bases). Germline CDR1 SNHLY, CDR2 FYNNEI. The CDR3 has 12 amino acids. The V end was cut by 7 bases, the J end by 11 bases, with 12 bases between. This chain's CDR3 is CASNRAGDVLTF. The DNA for the CDR3 is TGTGCCAGCAACCGCGCAGGGGACGTCCTGACTTTC.

The chain carries TRBV2 and TRBJ2-7; 12 bases align to TRBD2. The trim removed 1 base at V and 5 bases at J, leaving 3 bases unmatched. The CDR3 contains 15 residues. The germline CDR1 and CDR2 sequences are SNHLY and FYNNEI. The CDR3 region is CASSEVLAGGNEQYF. The DNA of the CDR3 is TGTGCCAGCAGTGAAGTACTAGCGGGAGGCAACGAGCAGTACTTC.

CDR3 nucleotide sequence: TGTGCCAGTAGACAGGGGCCCCAGGCGCCCAATCAGCCCCAGCATTTT. Translated: CASRQGPQAPNQPQHF. The chain combines TRBV19 with TRBJ1-5, with 7 bases matching TRBD1. The CDR3 is made up of 16 amino acids. The germline gives CDR1 LNHDA, CDR2 SQIVND (reference sequence). V lost 6 bases to trimming and J lost 3 bases; unmatched junction nucleotides: 11.

The chain is built from TRBV3-1 (or the pseudogene TRBV3-2) and TRBJ1-3, with 9 bases identical to TRBD1. CDR1 LGHDT and CDR2 YNNKEL come from the germline V gene (reference sequence). With 4 bases clipped from V and 0 bases from J, the junction kept 16 bases outside the gene matches. The CDR3 contains 20 residues. Here the CDR3 DNA reads TGTGCCAGCAGCCGAACTCCCGGGACAGGGCCACGGAGCTCTGGAAACACCATATATTTT. Amino acid sequence: CASSRTPGTGPRSSGNTIYF.

The rearrangement uses TRBV5-1 and TRBJ2-2, with D perhaps matching TRBD2 (5 bases). Looked up from germline, CDR1 is SGHRS and CDR2 is YFSETQ. The CDR3 covers 15 residues. The V end was cut by 0 bases, the J end by 1 base, with 7 bases between. CDR3: CASSLVGGNTGELFF. DNA for the CDR3: TGCGCCAGCAGCTTGGTTGGAGGGAACACCGGGGAGCTGTTTTTT.

V and J are TRBV7-3 and TRBJ2-2; tentatively, D is TRBD1 (5 bases). The CDR3 covers 14 residues. Germline V lookup: CDR1 SGHTA, CDR2 FQGTGA. V lost 5 bases, J lost 6 bases, and 13 bases lay in between. CDR3 protein: CASSPQESAGELFF. In DNA form, the CDR3 reads TGTGCCAGCAGCCCACAGGAGAGTGCCGGGGAGCTGTTTTTT.

This sequence joins TRBV19 and TRBJ1-1; 7 nucleotides align to TRBD1. This CDR3 is built from 15 residues. Unmatched junction bases numbered 12, after V lost 7 bases and J lost 4 bases. From germline, CDR1 is LNHDA and CDR2 SQIVND (reference sequence). DNA for the CDR3: TGTGCCAGTATCCAAGAGGGGGCGCGGGGCACTGAAGCTTTCTTT. It encodes CASIQEGARGTEAFF. Full variable domain (remainder filled in from reference TRBV19 and TRBJ1-1): DGGITQSPKYLFRKEGQNVTLSCEQNLNHDAMYWYRQDPGQGLRLIYYSQIVNDFQKGDIAEGYSVSREKKESFPLTVTSAQKNPTAFYLCASIQEGARGTEAFFGQGTRLTVV.

The chain carries TRBV6-5 and TRBJ2-6; D is uncertain. The CDR3 contains 16 residues. Looked up from germline, CDR1 is MNHEY and CDR2 is SVGAGI. The ends were cut back, 0 bases at V and 1 base at J, with 7 bases in the middle. The DNA of the CDR3 is TGTGCCAGCAGTTACTCGCGAGGTTCTGGGGCCAACGTCCTGACTTTC. Translating it yields CASSYSRGSGANVLTF.

The chain employs TRBV4-2 and TRBJ1-1; a weak D match, TRBD1 (6 bases). The CDR3 spans 15 residues. Germline CDR1 reads LGHNA; CDR2 reads YNFKEQ. V gave up 3 bases and J gave up 2 bases, with 13 bases separating them. The CDR3 region has the DNA TGTGCCAGCAGCCAGGACTGGGGGCCCAACACTGAAGCTTTCTTT. Translating it yields CASSQDWGPNTEAFF.

This clone turned up a few times. The chain has TRBV4-2 and TRBJ2-2, with 13 bases identical to TRBD2. The CDR3 contains 15 residues. The ends lost 2 bases at V and 6 bases at J; junction bases unmatched: 0. Germline CDR1 is LGHNA and CDR2 is YNFKEQ. The CDR3 loop is CASSQTSGGAGELFF. In nucleotides, the CDR3 is TGTGCCAGCAGCCAAACTAGCGGGGGGGCCGGGGAGCTGTTTTTT.

The chain combines TRBV4-1 with TRBJ2-7, with 7 bases lining up with TRBD1. The V gene's germline CDR1 is MGHRA and CDR2 YSYEKL. V lost 3 bases, J lost 5 bases, and 7 bases stayed unmatched. The CDR3 is 14 amino acids. The CDR3 DNA is TGCGCCAGCAGCCAGGGACAGTTTATTAACGAGCAGTACTTC. Amino acid sequence: CASSQGQFINEQYF.

CDR3 sequence reads: CAISGVGQGASYEQYF. CDR3 DNA sequence: TGTGCCATCAGCGGGGTGGGACAGGGGGCTTCCTACGAGCAGTACTTC. The chain joins TRBV10-3 to TRBJ2-7; 12 bases are shared with TRBD1. Per the germline V gene, CDR1 is ENHRY and CDR2 is SYGVKD. Trimming removed 6 bases from V and 1 base from J; junction bases left unmatched: 7. The CDR3 runs to 16 residues.

This clone was detected only a few times. The chain has TRBV6-2 or TRBV6-3 and TRBJ1-6, with TRBD1 as a possible D gene (6 bases). This CDR3 is 13 amino acids long. Trimming left V 6 bases short and J 10 bases short, with 13 bases between. Germline V gene data show CDR1 as MNHEY and CDR2 as SVGEGT. The DNA for the CDR3 is TGTGCCAGCAGCCGCGGACAGAGCTCACCCCTCCACTTT. It is translated as CASSRGQSSPLHF.

The rearrangement uses TRBV28 and TRBJ2-5; D is ambiguous. The CDR3 has 14 residues. V was pared by 5 bases and J by 1 base, with 11 bases between. The germline gives CDR1 MDHEN, CDR2 SYDVKM. CDR3: CASSPSQVQETQYF. In DNA, the CDR3 is TGTGCCAGCAGTCCGAGCCAGGTCCAAGAGACCCAGTACTTC.

This chain uses TRBV5-6 with TRBJ2-5; possible D gene TRBD2, 5 bases. V was pared by 3 bases and J by 7 bases, with 19 bases between. CDR3 length: 15 residues. Per germline, CDR1 SGHDT and CDR2 YYEEEE. The CDR3 loop reads CASSWKGDGLGTQYF. CDR3 DNA sequence: TGTGCCAGCAGCTGGAAGGGAGACGGCCTAGGGACCCAGTACTTC.

The chain is built from TRBV7-2 and TRBJ2-3, with D uncertain. Deletions cut 5 bases from V and 6 bases from J, with 9 bases between. Germline CDR1 SGHTA, CDR2 FQGNSA. CDR3 length: 12 amino acids. CDR3 amino acids: CASSLPLDTQYF. CDR3 coding DNA: TGTGCCAGCAGCCTCCCACTCGATACGCAGTATTTT.

This sequence joins TRBV6-5 and TRBJ2-1; weak D call: TRBD1 (6 bases). This CDR3 has 13 residues. Trimming removed 11 bases at V and 4 bases at J, with 15 bases between. Germline assignment: CDR1 MNHEY and CDR2 SVGAGI. The CDR3 DNA reads TGTGCCGTACAGGGTTTATCGTACAATGAGCAGTTCTTC. Amino acid sequence: CAVQGLSYNEQFF.

In this sample, this clone turned up a few times. The J gene is TRBJ1-2, the V gene TRBV19, with 7 bases identical to TRBD1. This CDR3 is built from 14 residues. After removal of 5 bases from V and 3 bases from J, the junction contained 6 bases not matched to a gene. Germline V gene lookup returns CDR1 LNHDA and CDR2 SQIVND (reference sequence). Here the CDR3 reads CASSRGQVDYGYTF. The CDR3, as DNA: TGTGCCAGTAGTCGCGGACAGGTTGACTATGGCTACACCTTC.

The rearrangement links TRBV2 to TRBJ2-6; D not certain. Germline CDR1 and CDR2: SNHLY and FYNNEI. Deletions cut 0 bases from V and 0 bases from J, with 6 bases between. The CDR3 contains 16 residues. CDR3 in DNA: TGTGCCAGCAGTGAAGCGCGTACCTCTGGGGCCAACGTCCTGACTTTC. As protein: CASSEARTSGANVLTF.